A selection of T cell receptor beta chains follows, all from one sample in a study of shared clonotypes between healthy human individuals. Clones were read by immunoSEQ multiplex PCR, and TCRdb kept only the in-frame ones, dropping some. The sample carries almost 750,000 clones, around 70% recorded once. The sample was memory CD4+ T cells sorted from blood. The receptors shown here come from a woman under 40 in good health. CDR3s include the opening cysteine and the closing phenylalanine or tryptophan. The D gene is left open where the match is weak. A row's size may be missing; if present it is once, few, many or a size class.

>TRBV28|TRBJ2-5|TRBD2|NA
CASSSIRLAGAETQYF
TGTGCCAGCAGTTCCATAAGACTAGCGGGAGCAGAGACCCAGTACTTC
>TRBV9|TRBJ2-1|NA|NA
CASSPDEALQQFF
TGTGCCAGCAGCCCGGACGAGGCGCTCCAGCAGTTCTTC
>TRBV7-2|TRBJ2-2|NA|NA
CASSLGWANTGELFF
TGTGCCAGCAGCTTAGGCTGGGCGAACACCGGGGAGCTGTTTTTT
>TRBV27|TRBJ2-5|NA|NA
CASSLSVSVGFETQYF
TGTGCCAGCAGTTTATCGGTGTCAGTAGGGTTCGAGACCCAGTACTTC
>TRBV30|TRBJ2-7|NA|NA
CAFSLSSYEQYF
TGTGCCTTTTCACTGTCTTCCTACGAGCAGTACTTC
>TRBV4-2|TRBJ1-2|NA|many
CASSQEWGGYTF
TGTGCCAGCAGCCAAGAATGGGGTGGCTACACCTTC
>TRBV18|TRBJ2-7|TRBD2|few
CASSPGGTSALYF
TGTGCCAGCTCACCCGGCGGGACTAGCGCCCTGTACTTC
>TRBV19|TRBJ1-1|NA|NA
CASSTGPRATEAFF
TGTGCCAGTAGTACGGGACCGCGGGCCACTGAAGCTTTCTTT
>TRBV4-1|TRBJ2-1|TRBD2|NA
CASSSASGRSPYNEQFF
TGCGCCAGCAGTTCCGCTAGCGGGAGGTCCCCCTACAATGAGCAGTTCTTC
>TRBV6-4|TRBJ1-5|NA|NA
CASSDSNRWPQHF
TGTGCCAGCAGTGACTCTAATCGGTGGCCCCAGCATTTT
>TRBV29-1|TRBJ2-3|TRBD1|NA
CSTNRGIRTDTQYF
TGCAGCACCAACAGGGGCATTAGGACAGATACGCAGTATTTT
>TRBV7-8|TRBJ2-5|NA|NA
CASTKYQETQYF
TGTGCCAGCACCAAGTACCAAGAGACCCAGTACTTC
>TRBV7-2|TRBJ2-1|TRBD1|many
CASSSNRGKFDNEQFF
TGTGCCAGCAGTTCAAACAGGGGGAAATTCGACAATGAGCAGTTCTTC
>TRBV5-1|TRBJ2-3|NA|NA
CASSSRYSSSTDTQYF
TGCGCCAGCAGCTCGAGGTATAGCTCTAGCACAGATACGCAGTATTTT
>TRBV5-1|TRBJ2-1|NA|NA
CASSLFGLINEQFF
TGCGCCAGCAGCTTGTTCGGACTGATCAATGAGCAGTTCTTC
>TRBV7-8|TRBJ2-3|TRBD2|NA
CASSLSGRAPDTQYF
TGTGCCAGCAGCTTATCCGGGAGGGCCCCAGATACGCAGTATTTT
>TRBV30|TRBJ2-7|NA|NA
CAWSGETPYEQYF
TGTGCCTGGAGTGGAGAAACACCCTACGAGCAGTACTTC
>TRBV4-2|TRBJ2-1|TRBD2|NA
CASSQDYHLRGGRIDEQFF
TGTGCCAGCAGCCAAGATTATCATCTCCGCGGCGGGAGAATCGATGAGCAGTTCTTC
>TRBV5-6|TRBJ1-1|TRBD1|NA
CASSSGQGAQYGTEAFF
TGTGCCAGCAGCTCGGGACAGGGGGCGCAATACGGCACTGAAGCTTTCTTT
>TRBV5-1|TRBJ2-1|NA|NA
CASSLLGLQGSEQFF
TGCGCCAGCAGCTTGTTGGGGCTACAGGGATCTGAGCAGTTCTTC
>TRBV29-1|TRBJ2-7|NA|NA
CSVDRGAHEQYF
TGCAGCGTTGACAGGGGTGCCCACGAGCAGTACTTC
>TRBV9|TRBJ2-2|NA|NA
CASSAQSTGELFF
TGTGCCAGCAGCGCCCAGAGCACCGGGGAGCTGTTTTTT
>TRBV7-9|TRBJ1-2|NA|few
CASSMGPGYTF
TGTGCCAGCAGCATGGGACCTGGCTACACCTTC
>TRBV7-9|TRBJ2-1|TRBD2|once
CASSLGTSGTSSYNEQFF
TGTGCCAGCAGCTTAGGGACTAGCGGGACTAGCTCCTACAATGAGCAGTTCTTC
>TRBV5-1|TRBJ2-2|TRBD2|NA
CASSLSGRGTGELFF
TGCGCCAGCAGCTTGAGCGGGAGGGGCACCGGGGAGCTGTTTTTT
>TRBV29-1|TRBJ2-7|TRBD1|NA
CSVGQGFYEQYF
TGCAGCGTTGGACAGGGGTTCTACGAGCAGTACTTC
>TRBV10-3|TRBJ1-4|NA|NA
CAISEGGGRMFF
TGTGCCATCAGTGAGGGCGGAGGGAGGATGTTTTTT
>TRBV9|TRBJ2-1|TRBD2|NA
CASSVLAGDLDEQFF
TGTGCCAGCAGCGTGCTAGCGGGAGATCTGGATGAGCAGTTCTTC
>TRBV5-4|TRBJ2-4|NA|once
CASSLVALGENIQYF
TGTGCCAGCAGCTTGGTCGCCCTGGGGGAAAACATTCAGTACTTC
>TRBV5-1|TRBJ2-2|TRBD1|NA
CASSSDRPNTGELFF
TGCGCCAGTTCATCGGACAGGCCGAACACCGGGGAGCTGTTTTTT
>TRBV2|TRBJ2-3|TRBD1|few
CASSDRQGATDTQYF
TGTGCCAGCAGTGACCGACAGGGGGCCACAGATACGCAGTATTTT
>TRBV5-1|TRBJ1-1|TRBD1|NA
CASSLPGGYTEAFF
TGCGCCAGCAGCTTGCCAGGGGGGTACACTGAAGCTTTCTTT
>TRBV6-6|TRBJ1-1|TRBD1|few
CASSLTGVVTEAFF
TGTGCCAGCAGTCTCACAGGGGTAGTCACTGAAGCTTTCTTT
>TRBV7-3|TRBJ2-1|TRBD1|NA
CASSPGAGQGGEQFF
TGTGCCAGCAGCCCCGGGGCCGGACAGGGAGGTGAGCAGTTCTTC
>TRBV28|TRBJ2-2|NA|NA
CASSSDRRNTGELFF
TGTGCCAGCAGTTCAGACAGGAGGAACACCGGGGAGCTGTTTTTT
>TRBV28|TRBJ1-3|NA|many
CASSTMVRSGNTIYF
TGTGCCAGCAGTACCATGGTCCGCTCTGGAAACACCATATATTTT
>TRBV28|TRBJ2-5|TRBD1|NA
CASGETGLKTQYF
TGTGCCAGCGGGGAGACAGGGCTAAAGACCCAGTACTTC
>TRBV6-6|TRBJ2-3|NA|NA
CASSAAGGTDTQYF
TGTGCCAGCAGCGCCGCAGGGGGGACAGATACGCAGTATTTT
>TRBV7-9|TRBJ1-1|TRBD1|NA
CASSYEQGLEAFF
TGTGCCAGCAGTTACGAACAGGGGCTTGAAGCTTTCTTT